This T cell receptor beta chain is from a study of identical twins. Trimming pared 3 bases from V and 4 bases from J, leaving 12 bases between. Per germline, CDR1 DFQATT and CDR2 SNEGSKA (reference sequence). CDR3 length: 13 amino acids. MiXCR was run by TCRdb on the 5' RACE reads, yielding one entry per CDR3 protein. The table lists 1.5 million to 2 million distinct CDR3 sequences, less than 40% of them singletons. The sample consisted of cord blood. The chain uses TRBV20-1 and TRBJ1-2; a possible D gene is TRBD1 (6 bases). The sequence came from a newborn girl in good health. The CDR3 loop is CSASPDRFYGYTF. The CDR3 DNA follows: TGCAGTGCTAGTCCTGACAGGTTCTATGGCTACACCTTC.